Below, 16 T cell receptor beta chains from the same sample are listed, as sequenced in a study of blood T cell repertoires in COVID-19. Repertoires were generated with immunoSEQ multiplex PCR, while TCRdb's copy carries only in-frame clones and drops some. The repertoire holds roughly 150,000 clones, with approximately 86% as singletons. The sample consisted of peripheral blood. These receptors were collected from a woman of 80 years or more with COVID-19, enrolled during active disease.

This chain links TRBV7-8 with TRBJ1-2, with D uncertain. V was shortened by 5 bases and J by 8 bases, with 15 bases between the two germline ends. The CDR3 has 13 amino acids. The V gene's germline CDR1 is SGHVS and CDR2 FQNEAQ. The CDR3 region has the DNA TGTGCCAGCAGCGCCCGGAGGGCCGGGGGCTACACCTTC. This encodes CASSARRAGGYTF.

The chain uses TRBV6-6 and TRBJ1-2, with TRBD1 matching over 8 bases. This CDR3 is built from 16 residues. V was clipped by 0 bases and J by 5 bases; unmatched bases: 8. Germline V gene sequence: CDR1 MNHNY, CDR2 SVGAGI (reference sequence). The CDR3 region is CASSYSQGQGLYGYTF. For the CDR3, the DNA is TGTGCCAGCAGTTACTCCCAAGGACAGGGATTATATGGCTACACCTTC.

This rearrangement joins TRBV2 to TRBJ1-2, with 7 bases fitting TRBD1. The CDR3 is 13 amino acids. Germline V gene data show CDR1 as SNHLY and CDR2 as FYNNEI. Losses at the gene ends were 6 bases for V and 7 bases for J; bases not matched to a gene: 8. CDR3 region: CASSATGVGGYTF. The CDR3 DNA reads TGTGCCAGCAGCGCAACAGGGGTAGGTGGCTACACCTTC.

V is TRBV18 and J is TRBJ2-5, with D perhaps TRBD1 (5 bases). Germline CDR1 KGHSH, CDR2 LQKENI. V lost 3 bases and J lost 1, with 9 bases in between. This CDR3 comprises 14 residues. The CDR3 nucleotides read TGTGCCAGCTCACCGACAGAACCCCAAGAGACCCAGTACTTC. Amino acids: CASSPTEPQETQYF.

The rearrangement uses TRBV10-3 and TRBJ2-2; 9 bases are shared with TRBD2. Germline CDR1 reads ENHRY; CDR2 reads SYGVKD. Trimming removed 3 bases from V and 8 bases from J; junction bases left unmatched: 13. CDR3 length: 17 amino acids. Written as DNA, the CDR3 is TGTGCCATCAGTGAAGCTAGCGGGACACGCGGCCTGGGGGAGCTGTTTTTT. It yields the protein CAISEASGTRGLGELFF.

The chain has TRBV5-1 and TRBJ1-2; D perhaps matches TRBD1 (5 bases). Germline V CDR1 and CDR2: SGHRS, YFSETQ. This CDR3 spans 12 amino acids. The V and J ends lost 1 base and 6 bases respectively, with 7 bases between them. The CDR3 sequence is CASSLPGDGYTF. The CDR3 nucleotides are TGCGCCAGCAGCTTGCCGGGGGATGGCTACACCTTC.

The genes are TRBV7-9 and TRBJ2-5; no clear D. The CDR3 loop spans 13 amino acids. The ends were cut back, 5 bases at V and 3 bases at J, with 10 bases in the middle. Germline CDR1 reads SEHNR; CDR2 reads FQNEAQ (reference sequence). The CDR3: CASSRDSEETQYF. The CDR3 DNA follows: TGTGCCAGCAGCCGAGATAGTGAAGAGACCCAGTACTTC.

The CDR3 DNA reads TGTGCCAGCAGCTTAGGGACCCCTAGCATCCGCCAACCCGGGCGGGAGCAGTTCTTC. Translating gives CASSLGTPSIRQPGREQFF. V usage is TRBV7-8 and J usage is TRBJ2-1; TRBD2 is a possible D gene (5 bases). The V end was cut by 1 base, the J end by 10 bases, with 29 bases between. CDR1 and CDR2 from the germline V gene are SGHVS and FQNEAQ. The CDR3 extends over 19 amino acids.

The V and J genes are TRBV19 and TRBJ2-1; 7 bases align to TRBD1. V lost 0 bases, J lost 7 bases, and 9 bases stayed unmatched. In germline, CDR1 is LNHDA, CDR2 SQIVND (reference sequence). This CDR3 has 16 residues. This chain's CDR3 is CASSIEGGRGDNEQFF. For the CDR3, the DNA is TGTGCCAGTAGTATAGAAGGGGGCCGGGGAGATAATGAGCAGTTCTTC.

The chain has TRBV5-1 and TRBJ1-1; no clear D. The CDR3 is made up of 15 amino acids. Trimming took 2 bases from V and 1 from J, leaving 12 bases between them. Germline V gene data show CDR1 as SGHRS and CDR2 as YFSETQ. The CDR3 spells CASSFNGVPNTEAFF. The CDR3 DNA is TGCGCCAGCAGCTTCAACGGAGTACCGAACACTGAAGCTTTCTTT.

The chain is built from TRBV18 and TRBJ1-2, with 9 nucleotides matching TRBD1. The germline gives CDR1 KGHSH, CDR2 LQKENI. V was pared by 3 bases and J by 5 bases, with 4 bases of the junction left unmatched. The CDR3 has 14 residues. The CDR3 reads CASSPTGGGYGYTF. The CDR3 bases are TGTGCCAGCTCACCGACAGGGGGTGGGTATGGCTACACCTTC.

The chain employs TRBV6-1 and TRBJ2-7, with TRBD1 identical over 7 bases. Germline CDR1 MNHNS, CDR2 SASEGT. The V segment lost 2 bases and the J segment 8 bases; nucleotides outside the gene matches: 9. CDR3 length: 14 residues. The DNA for the CDR3 is TGTGCCAGCAGTGAACTGGGACAGTCGCCGAAGCAGTACTTC. Translated, it gives CASSELGQSPKQYF.

The chain links TRBV27 to TRBJ1-1, with D tentatively TRBD1 (5 bases). The CDR3 covers 12 residues. V dropped 1 base and J dropped 8 bases, with 8 bases sitting between them. CDR1 and CDR2 (germline): MNHEY, SMNVEV (reference sequence). CDR3 nucleotide sequence: TGTGCCAGCAGTTTATTGGGGGGAGAAGCTTTCTTT. Protein sequence: CASSLLGGEAFF.

The V gene is TRBV19, the J gene TRBJ1-1, with no clear D. CDR3 length: 12 amino acids. Germline lookup yields CDR1 LNHDA and CDR2 SQIVND (reference sequence). The CDR3 is CAASGRYTEAFF. CDR3 bases: TGTGCGGCATCCGGCAGGTACACTGAAGCTTTCTTT.

The chain carries TRBV9 and TRBJ1-3, with a possible D match to TRBD1 (6 bases). Germline values: CDR1 SGDLS, CDR2 YYNGEE. CDR3 size: 15 residues. V was pared by 3 bases and J by 0 bases, with 10 bases between. The CDR3 bases are TGTGCCAGCAGCGGAGGACAGAGCTCTGGAAACACCATATATTTT. Its translation is CASSGGQSSGNTIYF.

V and J are TRBV7-9 and TRBJ1-2; maybe TRBD1 (6 bases). The CDR3 contains 16 residues. Trimming cost V 5 bases and J 1 base, with 17 bases left between them. CDR1 is SEHNR and CDR2 is FQNEAQ in the germline V gene (reference sequence). The CDR3 region has the DNA TGTGCCAGCAGCCCCTCCGGGACACTTTTTAACTATGGCTACACCTTC. Protein product: CASSPSGTLFNYGYTF.